This TCR beta chain was obtained from a study of blood T cell repertoires in COVID-19. At the level of the study: The study drew acute and convalescent COVID-19 samples from the United States, Italy and Spain. Sources were T cells, B-cell-depleted T cells, or PBMCs; the material itself was cDNA or gDNA.

Between the trimmed V and J ends, which lost 6 bases and 4 bases, there was a span of 15 bases. The CDR3 consists of 15 residues. Germline V gene sequence: CDR1 LGHDT, CDR2 YNNKEL (reference sequence). Original processing notes: Estimates of nucleated cell counts were drawn from the amplification of reference gene primers. Here immunoSEQ multiplex PCR was the method, and the copy in TCRdb shows in-frame clones only, minus some. That table is the source of V, J and clone size, and D and trimming were worked out from the DNA. Of some 200,000 clones in the sample, 85% to 90% were seen once. This clonotype was sampled from an older man with acute or convalescent COVID-19. Input material: peripheral blood. The gene calls are TRBV3-1 (or the pseudogene TRBV3-2) and TRBJ2-2; TRBD1 is a possible D gene (6 bases). This chain's CDR3 is CASRSEDRFTGELFF. In DNA form, the CDR3 reads TGTGCCAGCAGATCAGAGGACAGATTCACCGGGGAGCTGTTTTTT.